Sequencing of this T cell receptor beta chain was carried out in a study of T-cell memory formation after mild COVID-19. Each CDR3 protein is one row after TCRdb ran MiXCR on the 5' RACE reads. Seen here are around 470,000 distinct CDR3 sequences, 20% observed once, and the top ten hold 7.5% to 10%. V lost 5 bases and J lost 3, with 12 bases in between. The CDR3 is made up of 14 amino acids. This clonotype was seen a few times. Its antigen is still unknown. Study-wide findings and caveats: Some clones that responded were present in memory (sampled pre-infection), which suggests cross-reactive memory joined. Second-wave clones peaking on day 37 lacked confirmed SARS-CoV-2 specificity. Among CD4+ contracting clones, most were CM and EM, and CD8+ ones EMRA.

The TCR originated in an adult woman who had mild COVID-19 (a few samples of this study predate the infection). Cell type and time point are not known. V is TRBV12-3 or TRBV12-4 and J is TRBJ2-3; D remains unclear. Sequencing was carried out using PBMCs or a T cell subset sorted from them (not recorded which). The CDR3 sequence is CASSTGPGTDTQYF. CDR3 coding DNA: TGTGCCAGCAGTACCGGCCCTGGGACAGATACGCAGTATTTT.